Below are 14 T cell receptor beta chains sequenced from a single sample in a study of T cells after yellow fever vaccination. Each CDR3 protein is one row after TCRdb ran MiXCR on the 5' RACE reads. The table lists 170,000 or so distinct CDR3 sequences, approximately 6.2% of them singletons, with just under 3% in the top ten. The specimen comprised CD4+ T cells sorted from PBMCs, sampled on the day of the first yellow fever vaccination. Source of these receptors: a man aged 18 to 30 who received the YFV17D yellow fever vaccine.

This clonotype appeared many times. The chain carries TRBV11-2 and TRBJ2-2; D is undetermined. CDR3 length equals 13 residues. V gave up 2 bases and J gave up 6 bases, with 7 bases separating them. CDR1 SGHAT and CDR2 FQNNGV come from the germline V gene. In DNA, the CDR3 is TGTGCCAGCAGCTTAATGGAGTCCGGGGAGCTGTTTTTT. Its translation: CASSLMESGELFF.

As concerns this clonotype: An end of the junction differs from the germline gene, which may be a read error. V and J are TRBV25-1 and TRBJ2-1, with a possible D match to TRBD1 (6 bases). CDR1 and CDR2 from the germline V gene are MGHDK and SYGVNS. The length of the CDR3 is 16 residues. The CDR3 DNA is TGTGCCAGCAGTGTCTCCCGGGACACCCCCTACAAGGAGCAGTTCTTC. The encoded protein is CASSVSRDTPYKEQFF. The variable domain in full, with the rest retrieved from reference TRBV25-1 and TRBJ2-1, is EADIYQTPRYLVIGTGKKITLECSQTMGHDKMYWYQQDPGMELHLIHYSYGVNSTEKGDLSSESTVSRIRTEHFPLTLESARPSHTSQYLCASSVSRDTPYKEQFFGPGTRLTVL.

This clonotype was seen ten or more times. V gene TRBV5-4 combines with J gene TRBJ2-3; D is possibly TRBD1 or TRBD2 (7 bases each). The germline V and J ends were trimmed by 3 bases and 0 bases, with 14 bases remaining between them. In germline, CDR1 is SGHNT, CDR2 YYREEE (reference sequence). CDR3 length: 16 residues. CDR3 in amino acids: CASSSGGQTSTDTQYF. The DNA of the CDR3 is TGTGCCAGCAGCTCGGGGGGACAGACTAGCACAGATACGCAGTATTTT. The whole variable domain, remainder taken from reference TRBV5-4 and TRBJ2-3, is ETGVTQSPTHLIKTRGQQVTLRCSSQSGHNTVSWYQQALGQGPQFIFQYYREEENGRGNFPPRFSGLQFPNYSSELNVNALELDDSALYLCASSSGGQTSTDTQYFGPGTRLTVL.

This clonotype was counted between two and nine times. The chain carries TRBV5-1 and TRBJ1-1; possibly TRBD1 for D (5 bases). The CDR3 is made up of 14 amino acids. The germline V gene encodes CDR1 SGHRS and CDR2 YFSETQ. V was shortened by 1 base and J by 6 bases, with 13 bases between the two germline ends. The CDR3 DNA reads TGCGCCAGCAGCTTGATCGTCCAGGGCCCTGAAGCTTTCTTT. It is translated as CASSLIVQGPEAFF.

The genes are TRBV12-3 or TRBV12-4 and TRBJ2-5; the match to TRBD2 covers 7 bases. The CDR3 covers 15 residues. The trim removed 3 bases at V and 5 bases at J, leaving 9 bases unmatched. The CDR3, as DNA: TGTGCCAGCAGTTTGCCCGGGGGGACTCGGGAGACCCAGTACTTC. As protein: CASSLPGGTRETQYF.

This clonotype was observed a few times. V usage is TRBV5-1 and J usage is TRBJ2-5, with D unresolved. Trimming stripped 7 bases from V and 1 base from J, with 14 bases between. The CDR3 sequence is 14 residues long. CDR1 and CDR2 (germline): SGHRS, YFSETQ. CDR3: CASVGLSGQETQYF. The CDR3 DNA follows: TGCGCCAGCGTGGGGTTATCAGGCCAAGAGACCCAGTACTTC.

This clonotype came up many times. This sequence joins TRBV6-1 and TRBJ2-7, with 7 bases fitting TRBD1. After removal of 5 bases from V and 2 bases from J, the junction contained 9 bases not matched to a gene. Looked up from germline, CDR1 is MNHNS and CDR2 is SASEGT. The CDR3 consists of 15 residues. CDR3 DNA sequence: TGTGCCAGCAGTCGGGTAGAGACAGGGACCTACGAGCAGTACTTC. Translation: CASSRVETGTYEQYF.

This clonotype occurred many times. The chain uses TRBV7-9 and TRBJ1-5; D may be TRBD1 (6 bases). CDR1 SEHNR and CDR2 FQNEAQ come from the germline V gene (reference sequence). The germline V and J ends were trimmed by 5 bases and 9 bases, with 14 bases remaining between them. The CDR3 has 13 residues. CDR3 sequence: CASSRDIEGPQHF. CDR3 nucleotides: TGTGCCAGCAGCCGGGACATTGAGGGGCCCCAGCATTTT.

Many counts were recorded for this clonotype. The chain employs TRBV11-2 and TRBJ2-5; 8 bases map to TRBD2. The length of the CDR3 is 13 residues. The trim removed 6 bases at V and 4 bases at J, leaving 4 bases unmatched. Germline CDR1 reads SGHAT; CDR2 reads FQNNGV. CDR3: CASSRGGGETQYF. CDR3 bases: TGTGCCAGCAGTCGGGGGGGAGGAGAGACCCAGTACTTC.

J is TRBJ1-2 and V is TRBV7-2; D call uncertain. This CDR3 has 14 amino acids. The V gene lost 5 bases and the J gene lost 1 base, with 11 bases spanning the gap. Per the germline V gene, CDR1 is SGHTA and CDR2 is FQGNSA. The CDR3 spells CASSPGPLNYGYTF. The CDR3, as DNA: TGTGCCAGCAGCCCCGGACCTCTTAACTATGGCTACACCTTC.

The table lists this clonotype with many counts. The V and J genes are TRBV27 and TRBJ2-7, with 8 bases identical to TRBD1. Unmatched junction bases numbered 10, after V lost 6 bases and J lost 3 bases. Germline values: CDR1 MNHEY, CDR2 SMNVEV (reference sequence). The CDR3 contains 15 residues. The CDR3 DNA reads TGTGCCAGCAGCTTACAGGGGGAGATTGGCTACGAGCAGTACTTC. It codes for CASSLQGEIGYEQYF.

The chain joins TRBV6-2 or TRBV6-3 to TRBJ1-5, with D hard to call. CDR3 length: 17 residues. CDR1 is MNHEY, CDR2 SVGEGT, per germline. Trimming removed 5 bases at V and 3 bases at J, with 20 bases between. CDR3 DNA: TGTGCCAGCAGTCTTCCCAGGCGTGCGGGGATCAATCAGCCCCAGCATTTT. Translated: CASSLPRRAGINQPQHF.

In this sample, this clonotype turned up a few times. The chain links TRBV5-4 to TRBJ1-1, with 8 bases fitting TRBD1. V shed 4 bases and J 6 bases; nucleotides not matched to a gene: 11. This CDR3 region has 15 residues. Germline V gene data show CDR1 as SGHNT and CDR2 as YYREEE (reference sequence). This CDR3 is CASSLPDRGWAEAFF. For the CDR3, the DNA is TGTGCCAGCAGCCTCCCTGACAGGGGATGGGCTGAAGCTTTCTTT.

This clonotype was detected only a few times. The genes are TRBV7-3 and TRBJ1-2, with D uncertain. Germline-derived CDR1 and CDR2 are SGHTA and FQGTGA. V lost 5 bases to trimming and J lost 6 bases, with 19 bases between them. The CDR3 consists of 15 residues. The CDR3, as DNA: TGTGCCAGCAGCCTCGTGGCTGGGATTGATCATGGCTACACCTTC. It translates to CASSLVAGIDHGYTF.